The present T cell receptor beta chain was sequenced within a study of shared clonotypes between healthy human individuals. Whole-study findings and limits: Estimated richness was generally greater in naive than memory subsets. It was anticipated that sequencing depth would influence how many clonotypes donors shared. Some naive CD4 clonotypes, 4.5% to 5.5%, turned up in common across several donors.

As defined, naive CD8 cells were CD45RO-negative and positively selected for CCR7, with terminally differentiated effector memory CD45RA+ cells excluded. This clone was seen a single time. Its target is not known. Genomic DNA from each subset was divided evenly over several immunoSEQ plates. Data came from immunoSEQ multiplex PCR; TCRdb stores just in-frame clones and leaves some out. The sample yields about 2.1 million clones, around 95% seen once. The sequencing input was naive CD8+ T cells from PBMCs. The TCR sequence derives from a man younger than 35 in good health. Some clones in this sample may be carry-over from other donors' samples.

The DNA for the CDR3 is TGTGCCATCAGTGAGTCCTCCTGGGGGGTAGGCTACACCTTC. Translated: CAISESSWGVGYTF. V and J are TRBV10-3 and TRBJ1-2, with a weak D call TRBD1 (5 bases). The germline CDR1 and CDR2 sequences are ENHRY and SYGVKD. Trimming shortened V by 0 bases and J by 8 bases, and 13 bases separated the two germline ends. This CDR3 is 14 amino acids long.